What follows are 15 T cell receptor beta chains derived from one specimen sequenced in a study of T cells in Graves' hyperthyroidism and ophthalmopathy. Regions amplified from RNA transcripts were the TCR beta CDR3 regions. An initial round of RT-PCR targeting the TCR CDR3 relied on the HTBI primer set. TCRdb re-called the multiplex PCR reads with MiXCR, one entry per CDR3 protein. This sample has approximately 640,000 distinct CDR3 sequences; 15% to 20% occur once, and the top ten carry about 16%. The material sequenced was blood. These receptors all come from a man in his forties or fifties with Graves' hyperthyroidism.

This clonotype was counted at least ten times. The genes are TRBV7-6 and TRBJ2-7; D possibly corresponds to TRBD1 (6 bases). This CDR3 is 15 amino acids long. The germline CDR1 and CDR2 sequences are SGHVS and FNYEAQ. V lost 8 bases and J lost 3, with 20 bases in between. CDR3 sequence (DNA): TGTGCCAGCGTGAAGGATCCGGGACACTACTACGAGCAGTACTTC. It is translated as CASVKDPGHYYEQYF.

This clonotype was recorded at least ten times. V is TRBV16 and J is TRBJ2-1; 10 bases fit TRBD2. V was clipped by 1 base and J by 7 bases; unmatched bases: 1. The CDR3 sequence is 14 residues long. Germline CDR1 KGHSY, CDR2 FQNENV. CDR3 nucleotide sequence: TGTGCCAGCAGCCAATTAGCGGGGGGAAATGAGCAGTTCTTC. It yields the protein CASSQLAGGNEQFF.

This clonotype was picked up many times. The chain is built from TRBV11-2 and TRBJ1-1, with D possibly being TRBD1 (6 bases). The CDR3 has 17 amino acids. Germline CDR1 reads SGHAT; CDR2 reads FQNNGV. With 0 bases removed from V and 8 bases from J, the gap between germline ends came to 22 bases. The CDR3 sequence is CASSLDLNFAGATEAFF. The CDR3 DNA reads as TGTGCCAGCAGCTTAGATCTGAATTTTGCGGGGGCCACCGAAGCTTTCTTT.

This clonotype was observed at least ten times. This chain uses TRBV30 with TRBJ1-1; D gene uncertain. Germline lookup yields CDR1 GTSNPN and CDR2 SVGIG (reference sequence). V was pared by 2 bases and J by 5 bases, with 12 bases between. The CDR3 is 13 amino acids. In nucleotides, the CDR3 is TGTGCCTGGAGTAGCACGGGTCGGACTGAAGCTTTCTTT. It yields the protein CAWSSTGRTEAFF. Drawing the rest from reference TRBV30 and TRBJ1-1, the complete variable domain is SQTIHQWPATLVQPVGSPLSLECTVEGTSNPNLYWYRQAAGRGLQLLFYSVGIGQISSEVPQNLSASRPQDRQFILSSKKLLLSDSGFYLCAWSSTGRTEAFFGQGTRLTVV.

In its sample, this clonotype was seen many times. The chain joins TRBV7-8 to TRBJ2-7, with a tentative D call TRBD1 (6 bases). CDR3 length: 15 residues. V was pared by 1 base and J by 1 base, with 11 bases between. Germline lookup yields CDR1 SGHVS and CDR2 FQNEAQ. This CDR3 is CASSLDTRGSYEQYF. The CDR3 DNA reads TGTGCCAGCAGCTTAGACACAAGGGGGTCCTACGAGCAGTACTTC.

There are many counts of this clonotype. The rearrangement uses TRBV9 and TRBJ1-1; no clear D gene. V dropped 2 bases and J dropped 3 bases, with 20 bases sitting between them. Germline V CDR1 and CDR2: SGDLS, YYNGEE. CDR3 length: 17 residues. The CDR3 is CASSVLAGIDEHTEAFF. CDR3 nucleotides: TGTGCCAGCAGCGTGTTGGCGGGAATAGATGAACACACTGAAGCTTTCTTT. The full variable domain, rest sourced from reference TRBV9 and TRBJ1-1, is DSGVTQTPKHLITATGQRVTLRCSPRSGDLSVYWYQQSLDQGLQFLIQYYNGEERAKGNILERFSAQQFPDLHSELNLSSLELGDSALYFCASSVLAGIDEHTEAFFGQGTRLTVV.

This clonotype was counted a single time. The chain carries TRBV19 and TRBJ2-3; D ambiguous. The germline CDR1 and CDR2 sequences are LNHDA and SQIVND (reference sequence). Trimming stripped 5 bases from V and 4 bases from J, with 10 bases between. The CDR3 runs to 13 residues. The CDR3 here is CASSRTRADTQYF. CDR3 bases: TGTGCCAGTAGTCGTACTCGGGCAGATACGCAGTATTTT.

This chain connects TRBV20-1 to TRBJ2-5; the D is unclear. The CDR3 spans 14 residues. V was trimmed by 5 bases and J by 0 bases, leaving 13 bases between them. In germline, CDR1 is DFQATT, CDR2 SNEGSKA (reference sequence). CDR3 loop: CSAPEGAYQETQYF. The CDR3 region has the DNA TGCAGTGCTCCCGAAGGAGCGTACCAAGAGACCCAGTACTTC.

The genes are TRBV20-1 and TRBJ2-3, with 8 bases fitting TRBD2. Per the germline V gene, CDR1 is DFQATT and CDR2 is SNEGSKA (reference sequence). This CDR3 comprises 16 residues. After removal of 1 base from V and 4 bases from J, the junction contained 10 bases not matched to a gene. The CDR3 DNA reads TGCAGTGCTAGAGGGGTCGACGGGAGGGCCGCAGATACGCAGTATTTT. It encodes CSARGVDGRAADTQYF.

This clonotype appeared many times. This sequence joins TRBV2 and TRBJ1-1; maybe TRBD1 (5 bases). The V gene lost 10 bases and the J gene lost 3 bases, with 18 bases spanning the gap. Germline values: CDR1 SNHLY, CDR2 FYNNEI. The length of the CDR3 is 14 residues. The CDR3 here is CATQRATRDTEAFF. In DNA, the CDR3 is TGTGCCACCCAGAGGGCTACCAGGGACACTGAAGCTTTCTTT.

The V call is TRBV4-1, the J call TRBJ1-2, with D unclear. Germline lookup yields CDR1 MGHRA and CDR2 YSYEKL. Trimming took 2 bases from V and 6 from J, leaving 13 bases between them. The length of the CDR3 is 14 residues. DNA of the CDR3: TGCGCCAGCAGCCAAATCGACTTGATAGATGGCTACACCTTC. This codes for CASSQIDLIDGYTF.

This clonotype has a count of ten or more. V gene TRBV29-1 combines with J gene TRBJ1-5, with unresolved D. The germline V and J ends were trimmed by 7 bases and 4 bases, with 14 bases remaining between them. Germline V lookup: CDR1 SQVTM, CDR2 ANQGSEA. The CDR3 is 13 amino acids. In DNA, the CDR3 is TGCAGCGCCAGGAGGGATCCAAATCAGCCCCAGCATTTT. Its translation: CSARRDPNQPQHF. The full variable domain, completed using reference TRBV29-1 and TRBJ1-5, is SAVISQKPSRDICQRGTSLTIQCQVDSQVTMMFWYRQQPGQSLTLIATANQGSEATYESGFVIDKFPISRPNLTFSTLTVSNMSPEDSSIYLCSARRDPNQPQHFGDGTRLSIL.

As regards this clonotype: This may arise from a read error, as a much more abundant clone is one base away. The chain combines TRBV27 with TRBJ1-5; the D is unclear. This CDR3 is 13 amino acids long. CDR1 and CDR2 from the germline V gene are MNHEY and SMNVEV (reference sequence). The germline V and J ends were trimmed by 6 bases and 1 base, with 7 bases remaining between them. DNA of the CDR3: TGTGCCAGCAGCAAGGGAAGCAATCAGCCCCAGCATTTT. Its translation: CASSKGSNQPQHF.

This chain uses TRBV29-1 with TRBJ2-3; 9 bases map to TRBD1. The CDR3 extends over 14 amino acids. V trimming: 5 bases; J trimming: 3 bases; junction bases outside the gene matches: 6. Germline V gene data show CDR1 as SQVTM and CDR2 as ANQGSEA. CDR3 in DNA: TGCAGCGTTTCATCCGACAGGGGGACAGATACGCAGTATTTT. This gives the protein CSVSSDRGTDTQYF.

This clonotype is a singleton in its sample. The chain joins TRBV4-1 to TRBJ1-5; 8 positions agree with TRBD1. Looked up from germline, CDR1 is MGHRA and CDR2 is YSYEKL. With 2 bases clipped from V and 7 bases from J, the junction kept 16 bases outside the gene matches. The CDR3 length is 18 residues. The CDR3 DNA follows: TGCGCCAGCAGCCAACTGATAGGGTTCAGGGGGCAGCTGCAGCCCCAGCATTTT. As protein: CASSQLIGFRGQLQPQHF.